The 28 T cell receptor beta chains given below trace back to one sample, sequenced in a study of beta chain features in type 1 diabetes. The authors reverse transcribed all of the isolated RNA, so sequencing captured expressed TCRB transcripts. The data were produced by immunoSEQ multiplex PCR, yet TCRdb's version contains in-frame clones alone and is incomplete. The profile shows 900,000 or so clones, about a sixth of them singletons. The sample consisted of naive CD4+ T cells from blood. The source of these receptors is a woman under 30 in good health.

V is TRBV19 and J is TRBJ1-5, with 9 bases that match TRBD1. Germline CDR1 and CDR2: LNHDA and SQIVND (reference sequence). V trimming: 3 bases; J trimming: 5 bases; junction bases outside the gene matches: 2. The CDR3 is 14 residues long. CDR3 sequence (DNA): TGTGCCAGTAGTATCTGGACAGGGGATCAGCCCCAGCATTTT. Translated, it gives CASSIWTGDQPQHF. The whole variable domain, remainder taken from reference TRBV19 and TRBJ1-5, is DGGITQSPKYLFRKEGQNVTLSCEQNLNHDAMYWYRQDPGQGLRLIYYSQIVNDFQKGDIAEGYSVSREKKESFPLTVTSAQKNPTAFYLCASSIWTGDQPQHFGDGTRLSIL.

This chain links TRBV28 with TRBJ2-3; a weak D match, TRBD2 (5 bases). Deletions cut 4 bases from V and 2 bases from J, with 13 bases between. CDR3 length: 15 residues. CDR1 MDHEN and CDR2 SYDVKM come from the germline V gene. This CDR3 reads CASSSPASPTDTQYF. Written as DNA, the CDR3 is TGTGCCAGCAGTTCCCCCGCTAGCCCCACAGATACGCAGTATTTT.

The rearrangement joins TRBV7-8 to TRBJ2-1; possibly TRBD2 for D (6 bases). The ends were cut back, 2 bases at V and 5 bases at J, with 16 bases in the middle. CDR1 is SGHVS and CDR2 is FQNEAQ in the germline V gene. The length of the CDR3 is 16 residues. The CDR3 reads CASSLKRREYNNEQFF. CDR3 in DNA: TGTGCCAGCAGCTTAAAACGGCGGGAATATAACAATGAGCAGTTCTTC.

The CDR3 loop is CASSFSGTGLYEQYF. The CDR3 coding sequence is TGTGCCAGCAGTTTTTCCGGGACAGGGCTTTACGAGCAGTACTTC. The V gene is TRBV28, the J gene TRBJ2-7; 9 bases are shared with TRBD1. CDR1 is MDHEN, CDR2 SYDVKM, per germline. This CDR3 is 15 amino acids long. V shed 3 bases and J 4 bases; nucleotides not matched to a gene: 7.

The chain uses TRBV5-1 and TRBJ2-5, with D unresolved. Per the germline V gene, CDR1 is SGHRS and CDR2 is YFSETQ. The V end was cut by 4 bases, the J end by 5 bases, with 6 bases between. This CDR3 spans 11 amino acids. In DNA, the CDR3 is TGCGCCAGCAGCACTTTCGAGACCCAGTACTTC. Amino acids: CASSTFETQYF. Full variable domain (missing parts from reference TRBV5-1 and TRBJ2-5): KAGVTQTPRYLIKTRGQQVTLSCSPISGHRSVSWYQQTPGQGLQFLFEYFSETQRNKGNFPGRFSGRQFSNSRSEMNVSTLELGDSALYLCASSTFETQYFGPGTRLLVL.

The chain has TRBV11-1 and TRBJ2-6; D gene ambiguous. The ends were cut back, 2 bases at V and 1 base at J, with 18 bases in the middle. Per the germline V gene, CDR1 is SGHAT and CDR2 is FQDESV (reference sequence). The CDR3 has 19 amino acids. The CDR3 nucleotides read TGTGCCAGCAGCTTACGGTACACAGACGCTTGGTCTGGGGCCAACGTCCTGACTTTC. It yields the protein CASSLRYTDAWSGANVLTF.

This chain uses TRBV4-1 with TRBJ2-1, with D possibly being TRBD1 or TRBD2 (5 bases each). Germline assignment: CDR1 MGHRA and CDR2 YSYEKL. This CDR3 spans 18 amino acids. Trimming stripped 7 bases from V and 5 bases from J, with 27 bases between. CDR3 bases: TGCGCCAGCAACTCCCCCGGTCGGAGGAGAGGGGCTGACAATGAGCAGTTCTTC. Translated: CASNSPGRRRGADNEQFF.

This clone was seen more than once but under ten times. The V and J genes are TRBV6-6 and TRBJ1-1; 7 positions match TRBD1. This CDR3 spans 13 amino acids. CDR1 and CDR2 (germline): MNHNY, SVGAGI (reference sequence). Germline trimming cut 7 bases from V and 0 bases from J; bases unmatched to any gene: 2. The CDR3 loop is CASNRGVNTEAFF. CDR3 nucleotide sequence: TGTGCCAGCAACAGGGGTGTGAACACTGAAGCTTTCTTT.

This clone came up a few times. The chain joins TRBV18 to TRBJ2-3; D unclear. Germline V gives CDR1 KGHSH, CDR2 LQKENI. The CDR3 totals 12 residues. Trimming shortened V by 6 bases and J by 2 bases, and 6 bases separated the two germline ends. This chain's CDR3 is CASSLITDTQYF. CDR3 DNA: TGTGCCAGCTCCCTTATCACAGATACGCAGTATTTT.

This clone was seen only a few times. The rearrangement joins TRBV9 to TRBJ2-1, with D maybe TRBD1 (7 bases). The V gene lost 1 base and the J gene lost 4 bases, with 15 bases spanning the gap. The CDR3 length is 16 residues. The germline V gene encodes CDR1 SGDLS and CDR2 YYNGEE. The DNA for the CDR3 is TGTGCCAGCAGCGTACAAGGGGGGACAGTATACAATGAGCAGTTCTTC. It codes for CASSVQGGTVYNEQFF.

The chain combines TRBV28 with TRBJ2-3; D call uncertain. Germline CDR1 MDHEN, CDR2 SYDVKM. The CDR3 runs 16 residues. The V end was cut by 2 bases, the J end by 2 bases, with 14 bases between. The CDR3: CASSLILADDTDTQYF. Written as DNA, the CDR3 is TGTGCCAGCAGTTTAATCTTGGCGGATGACACAGATACGCAGTATTTT.

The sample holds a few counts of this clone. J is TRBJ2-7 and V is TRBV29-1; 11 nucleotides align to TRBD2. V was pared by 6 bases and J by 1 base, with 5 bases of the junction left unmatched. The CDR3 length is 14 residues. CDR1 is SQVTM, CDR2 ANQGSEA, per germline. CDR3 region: CSVRTSGPSYEQYF. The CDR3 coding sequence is TGCAGCGTCAGGACTAGCGGGCCATCCTACGAGCAGTACTTC.

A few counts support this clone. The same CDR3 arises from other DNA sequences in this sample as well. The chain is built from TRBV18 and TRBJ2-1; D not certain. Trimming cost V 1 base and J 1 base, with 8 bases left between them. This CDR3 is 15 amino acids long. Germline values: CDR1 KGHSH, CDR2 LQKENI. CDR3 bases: TGTGCCAGCTCACCACAGGGCTGGTCCTACAATGAGCAGTTCTTC. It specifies CASSPQGWSYNEQFF.

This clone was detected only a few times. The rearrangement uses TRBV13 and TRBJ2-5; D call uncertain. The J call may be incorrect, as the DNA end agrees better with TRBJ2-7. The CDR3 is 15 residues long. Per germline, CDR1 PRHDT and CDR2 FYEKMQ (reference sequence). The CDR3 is CASSFGVWAQYEQYF. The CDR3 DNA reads TGTGCCAGCAGCTTTGGGGTGTGGGCCCAGTACGAGCAGTACTTC.

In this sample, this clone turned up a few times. CDR3 in DNA: TGTGCCAGCAGCCAGGGACAGGACTATGGCTACACCTTC. The encoded protein is CASSQGQDYGYTF. V usage is TRBV2 and J usage is TRBJ1-2; 8 bases line up with TRBD1. CDR3 length equals 13 residues. Germline-derived CDR1 and CDR2 are SNHLY and FYNNEI. V shed 6 bases, J shed 3 bases, and the junction held 3 bases outside the gene matches.

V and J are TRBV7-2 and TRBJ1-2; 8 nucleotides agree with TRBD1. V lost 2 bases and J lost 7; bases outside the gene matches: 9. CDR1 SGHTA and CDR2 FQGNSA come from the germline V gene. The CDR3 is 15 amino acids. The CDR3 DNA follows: TGTGCCAGCAGCTTACTCGCTTGGGACAGGCCTGGCTACACCTTC. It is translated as CASSLLAWDRPGYTF.

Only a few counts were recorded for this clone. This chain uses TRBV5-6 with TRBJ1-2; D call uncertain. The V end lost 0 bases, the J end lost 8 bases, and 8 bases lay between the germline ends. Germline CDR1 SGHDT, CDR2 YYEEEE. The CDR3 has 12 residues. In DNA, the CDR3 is TGTGCCAGCAGCTTGGTCCTGCGGGGCTACACCTTC. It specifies CASSLVLRGYTF.

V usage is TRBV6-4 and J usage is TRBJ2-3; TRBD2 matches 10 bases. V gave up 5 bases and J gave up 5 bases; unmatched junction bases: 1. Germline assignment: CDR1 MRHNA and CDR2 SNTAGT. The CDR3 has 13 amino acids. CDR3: CASSRLAGDTQYF. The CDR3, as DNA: TGTGCCAGCAGTAGACTAGCGGGAGATACGCAGTATTTT.

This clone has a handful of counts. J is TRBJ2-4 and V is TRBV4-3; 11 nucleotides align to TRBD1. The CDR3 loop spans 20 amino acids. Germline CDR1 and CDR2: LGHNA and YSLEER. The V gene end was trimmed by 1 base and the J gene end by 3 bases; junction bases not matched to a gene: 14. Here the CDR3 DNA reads TGCGCCAGCAGCCAAGTCATCAAGGGGACAGGGGGGTTCGGCAAAAACATTCAGTACTTC. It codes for CASSQVIKGTGGFGKNIQYF.

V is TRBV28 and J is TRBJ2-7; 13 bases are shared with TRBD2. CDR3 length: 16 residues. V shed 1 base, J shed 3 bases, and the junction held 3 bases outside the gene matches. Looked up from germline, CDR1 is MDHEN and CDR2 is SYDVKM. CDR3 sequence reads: CASSLSGTSGIYEQYF. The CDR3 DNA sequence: TGTGCCAGCAGTTTATCAGGGACTAGCGGGATCTACGAGCAGTACTTC.

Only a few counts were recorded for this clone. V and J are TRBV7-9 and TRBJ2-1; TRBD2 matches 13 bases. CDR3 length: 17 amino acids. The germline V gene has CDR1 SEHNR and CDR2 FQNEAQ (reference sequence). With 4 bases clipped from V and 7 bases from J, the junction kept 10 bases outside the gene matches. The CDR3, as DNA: TGTGCCAGCAGCTATCATGGACTAGCGGGAGTTGGAAATGAGCAGTTCTTC. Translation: CASSYHGLAGVGNEQFF.

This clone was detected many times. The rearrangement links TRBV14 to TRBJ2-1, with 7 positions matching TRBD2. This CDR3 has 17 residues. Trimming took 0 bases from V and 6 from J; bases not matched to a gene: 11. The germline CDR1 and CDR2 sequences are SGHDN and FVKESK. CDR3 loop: CASSQDGPAGVFNEQFF. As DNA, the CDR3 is TGTGCCAGCAGCCAAGATGGCCCCGCGGGAGTTTTCAATGAGCAGTTCTTC.

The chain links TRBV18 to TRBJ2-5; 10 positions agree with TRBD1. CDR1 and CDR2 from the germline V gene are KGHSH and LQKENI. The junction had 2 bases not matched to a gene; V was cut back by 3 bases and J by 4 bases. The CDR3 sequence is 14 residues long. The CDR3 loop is CASSPGQGRETQYF. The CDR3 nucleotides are TGTGCCAGCTCACCGGGACAGGGGCGAGAGACCCAGTACTTC.

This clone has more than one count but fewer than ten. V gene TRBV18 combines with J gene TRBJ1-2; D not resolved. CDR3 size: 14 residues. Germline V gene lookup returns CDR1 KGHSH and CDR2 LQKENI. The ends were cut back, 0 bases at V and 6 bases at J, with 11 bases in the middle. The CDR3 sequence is CASSPPWVFNGYTF. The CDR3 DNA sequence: TGTGCCAGCTCACCACCATGGGTCTTTAATGGCTACACCTTC.

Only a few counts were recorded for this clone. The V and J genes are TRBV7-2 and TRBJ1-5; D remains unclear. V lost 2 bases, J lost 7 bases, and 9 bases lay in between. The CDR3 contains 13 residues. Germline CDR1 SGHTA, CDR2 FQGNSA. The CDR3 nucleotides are TGTGCCAGCAGCTTAACTGTTGGCCAGCCCCAGCATTTT. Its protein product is CASSLTVGQPQHF. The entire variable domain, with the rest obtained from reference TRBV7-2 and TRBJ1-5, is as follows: GAGVSQSPSNKVTEKGKDVELRCDPISGHTALYWYRQSLGQGLEFLIYFQGNSAPDKSGLPSDRFSAERTGGSVSTLTIQRTQQEDSAVYLCASSLTVGQPQHFGDGTRLSIL.

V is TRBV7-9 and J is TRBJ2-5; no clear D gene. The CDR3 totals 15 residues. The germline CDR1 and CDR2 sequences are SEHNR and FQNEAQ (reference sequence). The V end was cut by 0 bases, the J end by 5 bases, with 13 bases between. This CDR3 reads CASSLALIDSETQYF. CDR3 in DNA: TGTGCCAGCAGCTTAGCTCTCATCGACTCGGAGACCCAGTACTTC.

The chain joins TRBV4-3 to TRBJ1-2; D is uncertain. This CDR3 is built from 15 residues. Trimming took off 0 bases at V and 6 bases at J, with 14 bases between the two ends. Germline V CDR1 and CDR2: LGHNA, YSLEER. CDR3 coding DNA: TGCGCCAGCAGCCAAGAAGCGGGTTATTCAGATGGCTACACCTTC. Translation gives CASSQEAGYSDGYTF.

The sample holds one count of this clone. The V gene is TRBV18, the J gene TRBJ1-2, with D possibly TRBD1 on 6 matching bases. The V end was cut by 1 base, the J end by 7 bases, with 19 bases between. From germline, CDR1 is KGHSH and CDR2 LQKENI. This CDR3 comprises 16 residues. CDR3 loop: CASSPQPGVDDGGYTF. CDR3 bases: TGTGCCAGCTCACCACAGCCAGGGGTGGATGACGGTGGCTACACCTTC. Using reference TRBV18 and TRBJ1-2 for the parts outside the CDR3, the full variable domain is NAGVMQNPRHLVRRRGQEARLRCSPMKGHSHVYWYRQLPEEGLKFMVYLQKENIIDESGMPKERFSAEFPKEGPSILRIQQVVRGDSAAYFCASSPQPGVDDGGYTFGSGTRLTVV.